Included here is one TCR beta chain sequence, with context. The antigen is not known. The germline CDR1 and CDR2 sequences are SGHDN and FVKESK. V was pared by 1 base and J by 5 bases, with 5 bases between. The CDR3 contains 12 residues. This sample stems from a study of cytomegalovirus exposure and HLA in healthy donors. PCR was performed using 60 Vbeta and 13 Jbeta primers. The repertoire was sequenced with immunoSEQ multiplex PCR; TCRdb's copy has only in-frame clones and lacks some. Of around 200,000 clones in the sample, roughly 80% were seen once. The study's findings and limits: According to a later analysis, most TCR beta chains associated with CMV appeared HLA-restricted. V- and J-gene trimming of TCR beta was linked (in a later analysis) to a missense DCLRE1C variant. Reports state that TCR beta sequences accurately predicted most subjects' HLA-A and HLA-B alleles.

The sequence was collected from a man in his forties in good health and CMV-seronegative. The sample consisted of PBMCs. This rearrangement joins TRBV14 to TRBJ1-1, with D hard to call. The CDR3 DNA sequence: TGTGCCAGCAGCCAAGTCAGGACTGAAGCTTTCTTT. Amino acid sequence: CASSQVRTEAFF.